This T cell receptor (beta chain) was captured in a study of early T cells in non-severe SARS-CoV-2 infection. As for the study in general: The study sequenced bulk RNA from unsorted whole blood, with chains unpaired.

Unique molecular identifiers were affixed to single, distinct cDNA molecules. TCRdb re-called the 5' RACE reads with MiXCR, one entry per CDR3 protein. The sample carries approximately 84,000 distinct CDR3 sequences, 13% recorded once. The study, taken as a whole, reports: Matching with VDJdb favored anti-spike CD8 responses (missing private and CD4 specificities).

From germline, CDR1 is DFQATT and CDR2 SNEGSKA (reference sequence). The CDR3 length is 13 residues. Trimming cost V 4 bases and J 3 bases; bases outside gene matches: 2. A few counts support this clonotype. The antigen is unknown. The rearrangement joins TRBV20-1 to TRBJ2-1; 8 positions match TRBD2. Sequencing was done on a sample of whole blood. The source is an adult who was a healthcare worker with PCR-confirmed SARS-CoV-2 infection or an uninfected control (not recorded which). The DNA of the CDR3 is TGCAGTGCTATACTAGCGGACTACAATGAGCAGTTCTTC. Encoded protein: CSAILADYNEQFF.